A selection of T cell receptor beta chains follows, all from one sample in a study of spatial heterogeneity in lung cancer. Via MiXCR, TCRdb re-called the 5' RACE reads, giving one row per CDR3 protein. Of about 39,000 distinct CDR3 sequences in the sample, 3% to 3.5% were seen once. The sample in question was normal lung tissue next to the tumor, obtained at surgery. The receptors come from a male donor with early-stage non-small cell lung cancer. CDR3s include the opening cysteine and the closing phenylalanine or tryptophan. D genes are given only for firm matches. Expanded clones are given a class, and other clones once, few, many or no size at all.

TRBV12-3/TRBV12-4	TRBD1	many	TRBJ1-1	TGTGCCAGCAGTGTTGACAGGGCCGAAGCTTTCTTT	CASSVDRAEAFF
TRBV6-2/TRBV6-3	.	many	TRBJ2-7	TGTGCCAGCAGTTACTCGAGAGAAGGGGCCGAGCAGTACTTC	CASSYSREGAEQYF
TRBV11-2	.	many	TRBJ2-5	TGTGCCAGCAGCTTAGATCTTGGATACCAAGAGACCCAGTACTTC	CASSLDLGYQETQYF
TRBV5-6	.	medium-sized	TRBJ1-2	TGTGCCAGCAGCCTCCCTTTATATGGGGGCTATGGCTACACCTTC	CASSLPLYGGYGYTF
TRBV25-1	.	many	TRBJ1-1	TGTGCCAGCAGTTGGGGAGAGAACACTGAAGCTTTCTTT	CASSWGENTEAFF
TRBV27	.	many	TRBJ1-2	TGTGCCAGCAGAAGTCTGGAGTACTATGGCTACACCTTC	CASRSLEYYGYTF
TRBV6-6	.	many	TRBJ2-7	TGTGCCAGCAGTCTTTCGGGGTACGAGCAGTACTTC	CASSLSGYEQYF
TRBV4-1	.	many	TRBJ2-2	TGCGCCAGCAGCCAAGAAGGACGGACCGGGGAGCTGTTTTTT	CASSQEGRTGELFF
TRBV12-3/TRBV12-4	.	many	TRBJ2-2	TGTGCCAGCACCCCCTACGCTACGAACACCGGGGAGCTGTTTTTT	CASTPYATNTGELFF
TRBV19	.	many	TRBJ2-1	TGTGCCAGTAGTCCCGGACAGATACTCTACAATGAGCAGTTCTTC	CASSPGQILYNEQFF
TRBV20-1	TRBD2	many	TRBJ2-2	TGCAGTGCTAGGCGGGGAGCGGGGGCCTTCACCGGGGAGCTGTTTTTT	CSARRGAGAFTGELFF
TRBV20-1	TRBD2	many	TRBJ2-3	TGCAGTGGGCTGTCTAGCGGGAGGGGCCCCACAGATACGCAGTATTTT	CSGLSSGRGPTDTQYF
TRBV6-1	TRBD2	many	TRBJ2-1	TGTGCCAGCAATCGACTAGCGGGGGTAAATGAGCAGTTCTTC	CASNRLAGVNEQFF
TRBV2	.	many	TRBJ2-3	TGTGCCAGCAGTGTGGGACACCCAACGCAGTATTTT	CASSVGHPTQYF
TRBV7-2	.	.	TRBJ1-2	TGTGCCAGCAGCCATTCAAGAACCTATGGCTACACCTTC	CASSHSRTYGYTF
TRBV20-1	.	many	TRBJ2-7	TGCAGTGCTAGCGGACAGGGAGGGTACGAGCAGTACTTC	CSASGQGGYEQYF
TRBV12-3/TRBV12-4	.	many	TRBJ1-2	TGTGCCAGCAGTCTTACGGACAGTACGGGCTACACCTTC	CASSLTDSTGYTF
TRBV19	.	many	TRBJ2-4	TGTGCCAGTAGGGTCGCAAACATTCAGTACTTC	CASRVANIQYF
TRBV11-1	.	many	TRBJ2-3	TGTGCCAGCAGCCTGACGGATCTTGGCACAGATACGCAGTATTTT	CASSLTDLGTDTQYF
TRBV3-1	.	many	TRBJ2-7	TGTGCCAGCAGCCCGACTGATGAGACGGTCTCCTACGAGCAGTACTTC	CASSPTDETVSYEQYF
TRBV5-5	.	many	TRBJ2-6	TGTGCCAGCCACTTGGGGGCTGGGGCCAACGTCCTGACTTTC	CASHLGAGANVLTF
TRBV4-1	.	many	TRBJ2-7	TGCGCCAGCAGCCAAGATCGCCGAAATCAGTACGAGCAGTACTTC	CASSQDRRNQYEQYF
TRBV5-8	TRBD2	medium-sized	TRBJ2-3	TGTGCCAGCAGCTTCGGCGGGACTAGCGGGGGGGCCGGAGATACGCAGTATTTT	CASSFGGTSGGAGDTQYF
TRBV20-1	.	many	TRBJ1-5	TGCAGTGCTGGACGGGGGAATCAGCCCCAGCATTTT	CSAGRGNQPQHF
TRBV19	.	few	TRBJ1-5	TGTGCCAGTAGTATAGCGGCAGGGTATAGCAATCAGCCCCAGCATTTT	CASSIAAGYSNQPQHF
TRBV7-9	.	many	TRBJ2-3	TGTGCCAGCAGCTTGAGGTTGGGGGTTTCTGAAACGCAGTATTTT	CASSLRLGVSETQYF
TRBV20-1	.	medium-sized	TRBJ2-7	TGCAGTGCTACCCGACAGGTAAACTACGAGCAGTACTTC	CSATRQVNYEQYF
TRBV6-2/TRBV6-3	TRBD2	many	TRBJ2-1	TGTGCCAGCAGGGTAGCGGGCCCCTCCTACAATGAGCAGTTCTTC	CASRVAGPSYNEQFF
TRBV7-9	TRBD2	many	TRBJ2-7	TGTGCCAGCAGCTTGGCTAGCGGGTCTAGTCTGTACTTC	CASSLASGSSLYF
TRBV20-1	TRBD2	many	TRBJ2-7	TGCAGTGCTCTTTCTAGCGGGAGGTCCTACGAGCAGTACTTC	CSALSSGRSYEQYF
TRBV4-3	.	many	TRBJ1-5	TGCGCCAGCAGCCAAGACAGGACCACCTATAGCAATCAGCCCCAGCATTTT	CASSQDRTTYSNQPQHF
TRBV20-1	.	many	TRBJ2-5	TGCAGTGCTCCGCCGGCTAGCCAAGAGACCCAGTACTTC	CSAPPASQETQYF
TRBV28	.	many	TRBJ2-7	TGTGCCAGCAGTCCGTTAGGGGGGGCGCAGAACGAGCAGTACTTC	CASSPLGGAQNEQYF
TRBV6-5	TRBD2	many	TRBJ2-5	TGTGCCAGCAGTTATTCCAGCGGGGGACAAGAGACCCAGTACTTC	CASSYSSGGQETQYF
TRBV7-8	.	many	TRBJ2-1	TGTGCCAGCAGCTTAGCGGGAGGAAGCGATGAGCAGTTCTTC	CASSLAGGSDEQFF
TRBV2	TRBD1	few	TRBJ1-5	TGTGCCAGCAGCACAGGGGAAGGGAATCAGCCCCAGCATTTT	CASSTGEGNQPQHF
TRBV6-2/TRBV6-3	.	.	TRBJ1-2	TGTGCCAGCAGTTACTTAGCAGGGGCGTCCTATGGCTACACCTTC	CASSYLAGASYGYTF
TRBV4-3	.	many	TRBJ2-3	TGCGCCAGCAGCCAACCGGGGGCAGATACGCAGTATTTT	CASSQPGADTQYF
TRBV6-6	.	many	TRBJ2-1	TGTGCCAGCCAGAGAATGGGAGACAGTGGTGAGCAGTTCTTC	CASQRMGDSGEQFF
TRBV10-1	TRBD1	many	TRBJ1-1	TGCGCCAGCAGCGCTACAGGGGCGGACACTGAAGCTTTCTTT	CASSATGADTEAFF
TRBV27	.	many	TRBJ2-1	TGTGCCAGCAGTTTACGAGGGGGGGCCTCAAGGGATGAGCAGTTCTTC	CASSLRGGASRDEQFF
TRBV3-1	.	many	TRBJ1-6	TGTGCCAGCAGCCAAGCAGGGAAGGGATCACCCCTCCACTTT	CASSQAGKGSPLHF
TRBV2	.	many	TRBJ2-1	TGTGCCAGCAGGCGGGCGGGTTCCCACAATGAGCAGTTCTTC	CASRRAGSHNEQFF
TRBV3-1	.	.	TRBJ2-1	TGTGCCAGCAGCCAAGGGGGAGAAAATGAGCAGTTCTTC	CASSQGGENEQFF
TRBV28	.	many	TRBJ1-1	TGTGCCAGCAGTTACTCTGGCCCCGGGGCTTTCTTT	CASSYSGPGAFF
TRBV3-1	.	many	TRBJ1-1	TGTGCCAGCAGCCCAGGGGTACGGTCGGTGAACACTGAAGCTTTCTTT	CASSPGVRSVNTEAFF
TRBV25-1	.	many	TRBJ1-4	TGTGCCAGCAGTGAATTGGGGATTCCAGGGGAGACGGGGAATGAAAAACTGTTTTTT	CASSELGIPGETGNEKLFF
TRBV7-3	.	many	TRBJ2-6	TGTGCCAGCAGCTCTCAAACGGGGGCCAACGTCCTGACTTTC	CASSSQTGANVLTF
TRBV20-1	TRBD1	many	TRBJ2-1	TGCAGTGCTAGTAAAGGGGGCCGTTCCTACAATGAGCAGTTCTTC	CSASKGGRSYNEQFF
TRBV7-9	.	many	TRBJ2-3	TGTGCCAGCAGCTTAACAGGGAACACAGATACGCAGTATTTT	CASSLTGNTDTQYF